This entry lists 21 T cell receptor beta chains sequenced from one sample in a study of type 1 regulatory T cells. TCRdb reprocessed the reads with MiXCR, giving one entry per CDR3 protein. Here the sample spans approximately 43,000 distinct CDR3 sequences, 12% being singletons. Their antigens remain unidentified. Sample: cultured non-Tr1 T cells, either the whole culture or a sorted T cell fraction (not recorded which). These TCRs come from a human donor in good health.

This chain connects TRBV24-1 to TRBJ2-7, with 14 positions matching TRBD2. The CDR3 is 15 residues long. The germline gives CDR1 KGHDR, CDR2 SFDVKD. The trim removed 4 bases at V and 7 bases at J, leaving 5 bases unmatched. In DNA, the CDR3 is TGTGCCACCAGTGACCCCGGGACTAGCGGGAGAGAGCAGTACTTC. Amino acid sequence: CATSDPGTSGREQYF.

This clonotype has more than one count but fewer than ten. The rearrangement links TRBV5-1 to TRBJ1-2; TRBD1 might be the D (6 bases). The CDR3 runs 13 residues. V gave up 2 bases and J gave up 6 bases, with 11 bases separating them. The germline V gene has CDR1 SGHRS and CDR2 YFSETQ. The CDR3 is CASSFVGADGYTF. CDR3 sequence (DNA): TGCGCCAGCAGCTTTGTGGGGGCGGATGGCTACACCTTC.

This clonotype was seen repeatedly, ten times or more. This CDR3 reads CASSPRQGENYYGYTF. DNA of the CDR3: TGTGCCAGCTCACCCCGACAGGGGGAAAATTACTATGGCTACACCTTC. The chain has TRBV18 and TRBJ1-2, with TRBD1 matching 9 bases. Unmatched junction bases numbered 8, after V lost 3 bases and J lost 3 bases. CDR3 length equals 16 residues. Germline V lookup: CDR1 KGHSH, CDR2 LQKENI.

CDR3 in amino acids: CASSTYPRGDQPQHF. The CDR3 coding sequence is TGTGCCAGCAGTACGTATCCAAGGGGAGATCAGCCCCAGCATTTT. The V and J genes are TRBV6-2 or TRBV6-3 and TRBJ1-5; D is possibly TRBD1 (5 bases). CDR3 length equals 15 residues. Germline V lookup: CDR1 MNHEY, CDR2 SVGEGT. Trimming took off 5 bases at V and 5 bases at J, with 16 bases between the two ends.

The gene calls are TRBV28 and TRBJ2-2; D unresolved. The CDR3 runs 13 residues. The V end was cut by 8 bases, the J end by 6 bases, with 13 bases between. Germline V gene sequence: CDR1 MDHEN, CDR2 SYDVKM. CDR3 region: CASSVFGSGELFF. The CDR3 DNA reads TGTGCCAGCTCGGTGTTTGGCTCCGGGGAGCTGTTTTTT.

The gene calls are TRBV20-1 and TRBJ2-5; 8 bases are a match to TRBD2. Trimming at V came to 1 base and at J to 5 bases, leaving 3 bases not matched to a gene. Germline V gene data show CDR1 as DFQATT and CDR2 as SNEGSKA (reference sequence). The CDR3 sequence is 13 residues long. DNA for the CDR3: TGCAGTGCTAGAGCGGGAGGGCGCGAGACCCAGTACTTC. This translates into CSARAGGRETQYF.

This clonotype was observed many times. The chain links TRBV20-1 to TRBJ2-1; the D call may be TRBD1 or TRBD2 (6 bases each). The CDR3 extends over 15 amino acids. Between the trimmed V and J ends, which lost 3 bases and 4 bases, there was a span of 16 bases. Germline loops: CDR1 DFQATT, CDR2 SNEGSKA (reference sequence). The CDR3 coding sequence is TGCAGTGCTAGCCTTCCGGGGGCGGGGTACAATGAGCAGTTCTTC. Its protein product is CSASLPGAGYNEQFF.

V and J are TRBV12-3 or TRBV12-4 and TRBJ2-1, with TRBD2 identical over 13 bases. V was clipped by 1 base and J by 7 bases; unmatched bases: 1. The CDR3 runs 15 residues. The CDR3 DNA sequence: TGTGCCAGCAGTTTAGAGACTAGCGGGAGGAATGAGCAGTTCTTC. Protein: CASSLETSGRNEQFF.

V and J are TRBV11-1 and TRBJ2-7; perhaps TRBD2 as D (6 bases). The length of the CDR3 is 13 residues. Germline V gene lookup returns CDR1 SGHAT and CDR2 FQDESV (reference sequence). Trimming took off 3 bases at V and 5 bases at J, with 11 bases between the two ends. DNA of the CDR3: TGTGCCAGCAGCTTGGTGGGAGGAAACGAGCAGTACTTC. This gives the protein CASSLVGGNEQYF.

This clonotype was seen repeatedly, ten times or more. This sequence joins TRBV10-3 and TRBJ2-1; TRBD2 matches 14 bases. The CDR3 covers 14 residues. With 6 bases clipped from V and 9 bases from J, the junction kept 4 bases outside the gene matches. Germline CDR1 and CDR2: ENHRY and SYGVKD. The CDR3 nucleotides read TGTGCCATCAGGGATGGGACTAGCGGGAGTGAGCAGTTCTTC. Translating it yields CAIRDGTSGSEQFF.

This clonotype appeared many times. V gene TRBV7-2 combines with J gene TRBJ1-5; tentatively, D is TRBD1 (6 bases). This CDR3 region has 18 residues. CDR1 and CDR2 from the germline V gene are SGHTA and FQGNSA. With 1 base removed from V and 3 bases from J, the gap between germline ends came to 19 bases. Here the CDR3 reads CASSLEVGGQGNNQPQHF. The CDR3, as DNA: TGTGCCAGCAGCTTAGAAGTTGGTGGGCAGGGGAACAATCAGCCCCAGCATTTT.

This clonotype was counted at least ten times. The genes are TRBV7-2 and TRBJ2-5; TRBD2 is a possible D gene (5 bases). V was clipped by 0 bases and J by 0 bases, with 5 bases between them. The CDR3 length is 14 residues. The germline CDR1 and CDR2 sequences are SGHTA and FQGNSA. Here the CDR3 DNA reads TGTGCCAGCAGCTTAGCGCGGGACCAAGAGACCCAGTACTTC. Protein sequence: CASSLARDQETQYF.

At least ten counts were recorded for this clonotype. The genes are TRBV6-2 or TRBV6-3 and TRBJ1-2; a weak D match, TRBD1 (6 bases). This CDR3 is 16 amino acids long. The V end was cut by 2 bases, the J end by 8 bases, with 21 bases between. Germline V lookup: CDR1 MNHEY, CDR2 SVGEGT. The CDR3 region is CASSYPFLQGSRGYTF. The CDR3 DNA follows: TGTGCCAGCAGTTACCCTTTCCTACAGGGCTCACGAGGCTACACCTTC.

In this sample, this clonotype turned up a few times. The gene calls are TRBV5-1 and TRBJ1-1; D gene unclear. Germline CDR1 reads SGHRS; CDR2 reads YFSETQ. The ends were cut back, 0 bases at V and 1 base at J, with 10 bases in the middle. The CDR3 is made up of 15 amino acids. The CDR3 sequence is CASSLVGRTNTEAFF. The CDR3 region has the DNA TGCGCCAGCAGCTTGGTCGGGCGGACGAACACTGAAGCTTTCTTT. Filled out from reference TRBV5-1 and TRBJ1-1, the complete variable domain reads KAGVTQTPRYLIKTRGQQVTLSCSPISGHRSVSWYQQTPGQGLQFLFEYFSETQRNKGNFPGRFSGRQFSNSRSEMNVSTLELGDSALYLCASSLVGRTNTEAFFGQGTRLTVV.

This clonotype has at least ten counts. The rearrangement links TRBV2 to TRBJ2-1, with 8 bases identical to TRBD2. The CDR3 has 13 amino acids. V was clipped by 4 bases and J by 9 bases; unmatched bases: 5. The germline V gene encodes CDR1 SNHLY and CDR2 FYNNEI. CDR3 nucleotides: TGTGCCAGCAGTGTGCGGGGGGCGTTTGAGCAGTTCTTC. This encodes CASSVRGAFEQFF.

This clonotype was counted a few times. This chain links TRBV7-2 with TRBJ1-1, with D tentatively TRBD1 (6 bases). CDR1 SGHTA and CDR2 FQGNSA come from the germline V gene. V lost 5 bases to trimming and J lost 4 bases, with 14 bases between them. The CDR3 is made up of 14 amino acids. The CDR3 DNA reads TGTGCCAGCAGCGTCCAGGGAGGGGGCACTGAAGCTTTCTTT. Amino acid sequence: CASSVQGGGTEAFF.

This clonotype occurred many times. The chain has TRBV20-1 and TRBJ2-5; 10 nucleotides match TRBD1. This CDR3 has 14 residues. The V gene's germline CDR1 is DFQATT and CDR2 SNEGSKA (reference sequence). The V gene end was trimmed by 3 bases and the J gene end by 4 bases; junction bases not matched to a gene: 5. CDR3 coding DNA: TGCAGTGCTAGTCAGACAGGGGGCAGAGAGACCCAGTACTTC. The encoded protein is CSASQTGGRETQYF.

The chain is built from TRBV5-4 and TRBJ2-1, with D perhaps being TRBD1 or TRBD2 (5 bases each). V gave up 0 bases and J gave up 4 bases, with 14 bases separating them. Germline V gene lookup returns CDR1 SGHNT and CDR2 YYREEE (reference sequence). The CDR3 sequence is 16 residues long. CDR3 sequence (DNA): TGTGCCAGCAGCTTGGCCGGGGCAGGCGGATACAATGAGCAGTTCTTC. This gives the protein CASSLAGAGGYNEQFF.

This clonotype was picked up many times. The rearrangement links TRBV19 to TRBJ1-4; D not certain. The germline V gene has CDR1 LNHDA and CDR2 SQIVND (reference sequence). This CDR3 has 13 amino acids. Trimming pared 7 bases from V and 4 bases from J, leaving 10 bases between. The CDR3 bases are TGTGCCAGTAAGCGCCAAATTAATGAAAAACTGTTTTTT. Encoded protein: CASKRQINEKLFF.

This clonotype was detected many times. This chain uses TRBV30 with TRBJ2-7; D is unresolved. Germline-derived CDR1 and CDR2 are GTSNPN and SVGIG (reference sequence). This CDR3 is 12 amino acids long. Deletions cut 2 bases from V and 2 bases from J, with 7 bases between. For the CDR3, the DNA is TGTGCCTGGAGTACCGGGCCCTACGAGCAGTACTTC. Its protein is CAWSTGPYEQYF.

The rearrangement uses TRBV5-5 and TRBJ2-1, with D unclear. This CDR3 comprises 14 residues. The germline V gene has CDR1 SGHKS and CDR2 YYEKEE (reference sequence). V dropped 2 bases and J dropped 1 base, with 7 bases sitting between them. The CDR3 DNA sequence: TGTGCCAGCAGCTTCCTAACTTCCTACAATGAGCAGTTCTTC. Protein sequence: CASSFLTSYNEQFF.